This TCR beta chain originates from a study of blood T cell repertoires in COVID-19. On the study more broadly: Some COVID-19 samples were acute and others convalescent; all came from the United States, Italy and Spain.

Participant-given clinical history determined each cohort assignment. TCRdb's table, derived via immunoSEQ multiplex PCR, lists solely in-frame clones and lacks some. The table records approximately 150,000 clones, around 84% of them present only once. Germline V gene data show CDR1 as LNHDA and CDR2 as SQIVND (reference sequence). Trimming took 6 bases from V and 0 from J, leaving 14 bases between them. The CDR3 totals 15 residues. This clone was observed a handful of times. The chain recombines TRBV19 with TRBJ1-2; the D is unclear. The clonotype originates from a woman in her forties or fifties who had recovered from COVID-19. The material sequenced was PBMCs or T cells enriched from blood (not recorded which). CDR3 protein: CASRSVQTSNYGYTF. CDR3 sequence (DNA): TGTGCCAGTAGATCGGTACAGACATCTAACTATGGCTACACCTTC. Using reference TRBV19 and TRBJ1-2 for the parts outside the CDR3, the full variable domain is DGGITQSPKYLFRKEGQNVTLSCEQNLNHDAMYWYRQDPGQGLRLIYYSQIVNDFQKGDIAEGYSVSREKKESFPLTVTSAQKNPTAFYLCASRSVQTSNYGYTFGSGTRLTVV.